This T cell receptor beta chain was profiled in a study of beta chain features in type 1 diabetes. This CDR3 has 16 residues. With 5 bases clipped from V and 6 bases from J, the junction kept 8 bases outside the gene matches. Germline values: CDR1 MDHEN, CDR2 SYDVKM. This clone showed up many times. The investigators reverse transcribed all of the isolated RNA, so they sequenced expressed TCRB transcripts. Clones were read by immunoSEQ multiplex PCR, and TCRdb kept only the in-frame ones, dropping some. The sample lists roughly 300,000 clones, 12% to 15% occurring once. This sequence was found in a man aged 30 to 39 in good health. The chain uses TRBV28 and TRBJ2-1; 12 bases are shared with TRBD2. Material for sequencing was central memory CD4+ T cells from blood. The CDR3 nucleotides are TGTGCCAGCAGTCCTCCCGGGACTAGCGGGTTCAATGAGCAGTTCTTC. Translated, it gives CASSPPGTSGFNEQFF.